The clone carrying this T cell receptor (beta chain) has a handful of counts. One end of the junction is discordant with germline, which a read error may explain. This record belongs to a study of T-cell reconstitution after alpha-beta-depleted transplantation in children. Library preparation (for TCRbeta) was performed with unique molecular identifiers. TCRdb reprocessed the PCR reads via MiXCR and lists one record per CDR3 protein. In the table there are some 550,000 distinct CDR3 sequences, 15% to 20% of which are singletons. The clonotype originates from a human donor who donated a stem cell graft to a child with acute lymphoblastic leukemia. The sequencing used PBMCs from the stem cell graft donor, collected from the stem cell graft.

Here the CDR3 reads CASSQDGRDLNF. The CDR3, as DNA: TGCGCCAGCAGCCAAGATGGGAGGGATCTGAACTTC. The V and J genes are TRBV4-1 and TRBJ2-7, with 7 bases that match TRBD2. The CDR3 has 12 residues. Per germline, CDR1 MGHRA and CDR2 YSYEKL.